This T cell receptor beta chain stems from a study of blood T cell repertoires in COVID-19. Original methodology: Researchers report that nucleated cell counts were estimated from reference gene primer amplification. Using immunoSEQ multiplex PCR, the repertoire was profiled, and TCRdb retains in-frame clones only, with some absent. V, J and clone size are taken as reported in that table, and D and trimming were inferred from the DNA itself. This sample yields around 260,000 clones, of which 84% are seen a single time; more than 15% belongs to the top ten. The CDR3 totals 13 residues. V was trimmed by 1 base and J by 6 bases, leaving 7 bases between them. Germline V CDR1 and CDR2: MGHDK, SYGVNS.

This receptor was identified in a person aged 65-85 years with COVID-19, enrolled during active disease. The sample was peripheral blood. This chain links TRBV25-1 with TRBJ2-4; D gene uncertain. The CDR3 coding sequence is TGTGCCAGCAGTGAATCGGGTCTAAACATTCAGTACTTC. Amino acid sequence: CASSESGLNIQYF.